This T cell receptor (beta chain) was identified in a study of T cells in Graves' hyperthyroidism and ophthalmopathy. Study-wide results and caveats: In the blood, most expanded thyroid clonotypes above 0.001 appeared as well. Ophthalmopathy prediction by the model preceded onset by a median about 6 months.

V gave up 3 bases and J gave up 2 bases, with 13 bases separating them. Germline CDR1 is SEHNR and CDR2 is FQNEAQ (reference sequence). The CDR3 covers 16 residues. The CDR3 regions of TCR beta were amplified from RNA transcripts. The HTBI primer set drove a first-round RT-PCR of the TCR CDR3. MiXCR was run by TCRdb on the multiplex PCR reads, yielding one entry per CDR3 protein. Of some 620,000 distinct CDR3 sequences listed, 15% to 20% are singletons. A remark on this clonotype: Antigen: not known.

The chain carries TRBV7-9 and TRBJ2-2; D might be TRBD1 or TRBD2, each matching 5 bases. Sequenced input: blood. The sequence derives from a woman in her thirties with Graves' hyperthyroidism. DNA of the CDR3: TGTGCCAGCAGCTTTGGGACGGTACCCAACACCGGGGAGCTGTTTTTT. Translating gives CASSFGTVPNTGELFF.